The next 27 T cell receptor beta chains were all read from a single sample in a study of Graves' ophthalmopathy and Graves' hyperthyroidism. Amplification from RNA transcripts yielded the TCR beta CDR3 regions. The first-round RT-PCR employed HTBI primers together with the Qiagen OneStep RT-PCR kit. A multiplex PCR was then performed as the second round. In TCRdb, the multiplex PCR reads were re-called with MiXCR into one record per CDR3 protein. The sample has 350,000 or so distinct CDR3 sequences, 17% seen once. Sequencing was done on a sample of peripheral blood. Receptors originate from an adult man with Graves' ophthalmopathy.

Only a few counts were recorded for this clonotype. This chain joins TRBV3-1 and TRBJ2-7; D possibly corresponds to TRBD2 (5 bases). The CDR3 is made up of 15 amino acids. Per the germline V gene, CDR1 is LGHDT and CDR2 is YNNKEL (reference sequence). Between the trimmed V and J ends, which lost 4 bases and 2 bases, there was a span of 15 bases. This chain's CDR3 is CASSPLGEPAYEQYF. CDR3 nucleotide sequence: TGTGCCAGCAGCCCTCTCGGGGAGCCAGCCTACGAGCAGTACTTC.

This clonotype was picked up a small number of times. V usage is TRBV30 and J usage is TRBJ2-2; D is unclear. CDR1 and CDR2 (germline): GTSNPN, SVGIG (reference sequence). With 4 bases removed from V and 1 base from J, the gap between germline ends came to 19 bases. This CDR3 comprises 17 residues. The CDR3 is CAWTLAIFSRNTGELFF. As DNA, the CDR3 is TGTGCCTGGACACTCGCGATTTTTTCCCGGAACACCGGGGAGCTGTTTTTT.

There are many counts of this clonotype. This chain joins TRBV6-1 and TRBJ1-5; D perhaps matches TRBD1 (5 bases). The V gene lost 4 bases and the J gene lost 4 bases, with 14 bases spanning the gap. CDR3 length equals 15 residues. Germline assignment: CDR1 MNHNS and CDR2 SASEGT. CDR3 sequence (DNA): TGTGCCAGCAGTGGGGGGGGAGCTGGAAATCAGCCCCAGCATTTT. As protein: CASSGGGAGNQPQHF.

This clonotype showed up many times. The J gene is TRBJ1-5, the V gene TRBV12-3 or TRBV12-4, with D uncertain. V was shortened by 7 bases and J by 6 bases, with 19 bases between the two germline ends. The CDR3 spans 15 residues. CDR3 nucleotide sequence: TGTGCCAGCACCCCCTCGGGCAGGCACGGTCAGCCCCAGCATTTT. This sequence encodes CASTPSGRHGQPQHF.

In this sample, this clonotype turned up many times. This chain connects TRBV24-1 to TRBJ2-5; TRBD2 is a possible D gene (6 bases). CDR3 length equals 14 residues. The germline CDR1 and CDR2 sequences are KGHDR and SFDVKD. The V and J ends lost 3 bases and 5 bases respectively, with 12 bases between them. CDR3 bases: TGTGCCACCAGTGATCCCGGGACTCTCGAGACCCAGTACTTC. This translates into CATSDPGTLETQYF.

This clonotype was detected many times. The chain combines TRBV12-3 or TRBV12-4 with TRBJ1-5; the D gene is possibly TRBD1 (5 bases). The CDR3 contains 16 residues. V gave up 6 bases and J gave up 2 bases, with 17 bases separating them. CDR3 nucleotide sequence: TGTGCCAGCAGACCGGGACCACCGCGGGGCAATCAGCCCCAGCATTTT. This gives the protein CASRPGPPRGNQPQHF.

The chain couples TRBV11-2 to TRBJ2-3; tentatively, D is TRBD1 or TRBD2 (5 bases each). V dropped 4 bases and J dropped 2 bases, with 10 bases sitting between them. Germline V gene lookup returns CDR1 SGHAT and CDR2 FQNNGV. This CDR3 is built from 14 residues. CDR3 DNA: TGTGCCAGCAGCTACCTCGGGGCCACAGATACGCAGTATTTT. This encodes CASSYLGATDTQYF.

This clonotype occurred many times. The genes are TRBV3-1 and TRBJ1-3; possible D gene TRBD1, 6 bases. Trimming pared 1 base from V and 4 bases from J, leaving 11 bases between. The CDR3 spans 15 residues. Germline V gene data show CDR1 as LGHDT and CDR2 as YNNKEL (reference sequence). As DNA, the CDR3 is TGTGCCAGCAGCCAAGGAGCACAGGGAGGAAACACCATATATTTT. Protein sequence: CASSQGAQGGNTIYF. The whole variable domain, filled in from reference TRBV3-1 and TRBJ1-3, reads DTAVSQTPKYLVTQMGNDKSIKCEQNLGHDTMYWYKQDSKKFLKIMFSYNNKELIINETVPNRFSPKSPDKAHLNLHINSLELGDSAVYFCASSQGAQGGNTIYFGEGSWLTVV.

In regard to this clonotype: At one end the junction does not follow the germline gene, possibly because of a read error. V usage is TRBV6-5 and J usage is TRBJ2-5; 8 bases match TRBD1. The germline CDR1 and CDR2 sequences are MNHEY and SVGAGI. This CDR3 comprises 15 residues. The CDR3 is CASSLPQQGAETQYF. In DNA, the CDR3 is TGTGCCAGCAGTTTACCACAGCAGGGGGCGGAGACTCAGTACTTC.

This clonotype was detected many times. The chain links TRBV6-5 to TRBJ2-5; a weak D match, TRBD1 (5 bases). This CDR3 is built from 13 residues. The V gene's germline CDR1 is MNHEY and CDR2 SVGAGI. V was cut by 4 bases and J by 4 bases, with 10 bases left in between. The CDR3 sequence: CASSFRQRETQYF. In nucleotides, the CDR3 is TGTGCCAGCAGTTTCAGACAGCGAGAGACCCAGTACTTC.

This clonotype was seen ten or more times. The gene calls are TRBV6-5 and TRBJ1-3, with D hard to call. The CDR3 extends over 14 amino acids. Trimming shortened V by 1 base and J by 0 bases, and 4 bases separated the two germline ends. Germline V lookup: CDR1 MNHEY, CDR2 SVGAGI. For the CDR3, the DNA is TGTGCCAGCAGTTACTATCCCTCTGGAAACACCATATATTTT. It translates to CASSYYPSGNTIYF.

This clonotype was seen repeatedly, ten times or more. The DNA of the CDR3 is TGCAGTGCCTTCAGGGCCGACGCCCTCAGAAATACGCAGTATTTT. Amino acids: CSAFRADALRNTQYF. The chain employs TRBV20-1 and TRBJ2-3, with D possibly matching TRBD1 (5 bases). The length of the CDR3 is 15 residues. In germline, CDR1 is DFQATT, CDR2 SNEGSKA (reference sequence). With 6 bases removed from V and 7 bases from J, the gap between germline ends came to 23 bases.

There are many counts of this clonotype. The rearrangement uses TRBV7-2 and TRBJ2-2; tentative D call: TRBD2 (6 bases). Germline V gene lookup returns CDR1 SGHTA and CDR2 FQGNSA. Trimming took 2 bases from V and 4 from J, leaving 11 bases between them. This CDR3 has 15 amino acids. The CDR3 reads CASSLRGKTTGELFF. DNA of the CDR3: TGTGCCAGCAGCTTACGCGGGAAAACCACCGGGGAGCTGTTTTTT.

In DNA, the CDR3 is TGCAGTGCTAGTTACGACTTGGACGAGCAGTACTTC. Translating it yields CSASYDLDEQYF. The chain combines TRBV20-1 with TRBJ2-7; D ambiguous. Germline loops: CDR1 DFQATT, CDR2 SNEGSKA (reference sequence). The CDR3 has 12 amino acids. V was cut by 3 bases and J by 5 bases, with 11 bases left in between.

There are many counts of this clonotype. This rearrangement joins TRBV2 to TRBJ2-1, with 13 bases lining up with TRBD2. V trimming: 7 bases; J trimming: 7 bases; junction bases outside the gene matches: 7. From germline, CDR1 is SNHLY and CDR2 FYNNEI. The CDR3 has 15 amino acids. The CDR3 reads CASIQLAGGSNEQFF. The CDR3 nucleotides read TGTGCCAGCATCCAACTAGCGGGAGGGTCGAATGAGCAGTTCTTC.

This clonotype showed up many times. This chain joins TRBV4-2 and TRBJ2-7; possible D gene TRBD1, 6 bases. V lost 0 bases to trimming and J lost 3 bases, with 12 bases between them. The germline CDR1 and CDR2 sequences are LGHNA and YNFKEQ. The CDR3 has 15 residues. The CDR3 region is CASSQDPGQLYEQYF. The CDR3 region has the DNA TGTGCCAGCAGCCAAGACCCGGGACAACTCTACGAGCAGTACTTC.

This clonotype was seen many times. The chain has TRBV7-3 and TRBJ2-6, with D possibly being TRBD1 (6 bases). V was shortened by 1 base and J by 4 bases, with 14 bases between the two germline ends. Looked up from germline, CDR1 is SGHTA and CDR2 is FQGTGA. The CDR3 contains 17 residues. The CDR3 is CASSLSPAGAGANVLTF. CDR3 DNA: TGTGCCAGCAGCTTAAGTCCCGCAGGGGCAGGGGCCAACGTCCTGACTTTC.

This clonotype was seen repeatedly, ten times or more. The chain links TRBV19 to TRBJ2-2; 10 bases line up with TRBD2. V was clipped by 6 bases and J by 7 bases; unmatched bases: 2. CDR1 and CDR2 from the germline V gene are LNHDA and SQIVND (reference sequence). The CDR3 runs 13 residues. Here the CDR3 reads CASRTSGVGELFF. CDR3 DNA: TGTGCCAGTAGAACTAGCGGGGTCGGGGAGCTGTTTTTT.

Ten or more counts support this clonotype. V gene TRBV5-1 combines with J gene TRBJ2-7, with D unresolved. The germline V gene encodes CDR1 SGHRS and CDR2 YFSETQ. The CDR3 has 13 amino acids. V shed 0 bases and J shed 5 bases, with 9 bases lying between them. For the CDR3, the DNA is TGCGCCAGCAGCTTGGTCCAGGCCCACGAGCAGTACTTC. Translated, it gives CASSLVQAHEQYF.

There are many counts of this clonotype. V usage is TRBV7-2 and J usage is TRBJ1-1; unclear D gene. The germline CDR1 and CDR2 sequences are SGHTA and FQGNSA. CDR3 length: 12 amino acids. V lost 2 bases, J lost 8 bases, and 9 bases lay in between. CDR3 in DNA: TGTGCCAGCAGCTTATGGTTGAACGAAGCTTTCTTT. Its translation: CASSLWLNEAFF.

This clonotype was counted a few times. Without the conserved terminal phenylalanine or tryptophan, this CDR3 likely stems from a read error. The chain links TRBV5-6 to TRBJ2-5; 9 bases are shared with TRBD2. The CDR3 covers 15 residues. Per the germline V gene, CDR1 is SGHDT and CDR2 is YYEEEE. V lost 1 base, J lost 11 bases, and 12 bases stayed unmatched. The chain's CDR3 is CASSLSRAGGQGQYL. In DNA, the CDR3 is TGTGCCAGCAGCTTGTCTCGAGCGGGAGGTCAGGGGCAGTACCTC.

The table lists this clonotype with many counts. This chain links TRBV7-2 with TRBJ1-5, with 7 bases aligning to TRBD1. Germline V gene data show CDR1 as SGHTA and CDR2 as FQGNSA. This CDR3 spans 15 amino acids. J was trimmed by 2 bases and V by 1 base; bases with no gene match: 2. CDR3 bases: TGTGCCAGCAGCTTAGTCGGACAGGGCAATCAGCCCCAGCATTTT. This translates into CASSLVGQGNQPQHF.

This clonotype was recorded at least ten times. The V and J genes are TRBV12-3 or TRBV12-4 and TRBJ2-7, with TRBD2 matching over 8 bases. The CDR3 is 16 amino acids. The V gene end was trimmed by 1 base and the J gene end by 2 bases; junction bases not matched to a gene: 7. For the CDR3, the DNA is TGTGCCAGCAGTTTAGAGGTCGGGGGGGTCCCCTACGAGCAGTACTTC. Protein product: CASSLEVGGVPYEQYF.

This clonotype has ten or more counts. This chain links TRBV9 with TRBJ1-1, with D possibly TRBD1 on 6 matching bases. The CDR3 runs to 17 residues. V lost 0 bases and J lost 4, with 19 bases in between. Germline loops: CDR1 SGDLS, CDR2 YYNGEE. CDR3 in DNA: TGTGCCAGCAGCGTAGCGACCCAAGGGGGAGAGAGCACTGAAGCTTTCTTT. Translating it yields CASSVATQGGESTEAFF.

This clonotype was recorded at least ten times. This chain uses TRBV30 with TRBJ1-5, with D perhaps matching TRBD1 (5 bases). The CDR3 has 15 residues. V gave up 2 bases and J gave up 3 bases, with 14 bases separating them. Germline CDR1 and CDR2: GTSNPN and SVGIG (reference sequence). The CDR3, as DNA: TGTGCCTGGAGTATCCCTGCGACAGCCAATCAGCCCCAGCATTTT. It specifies CAWSIPATANQPQHF.

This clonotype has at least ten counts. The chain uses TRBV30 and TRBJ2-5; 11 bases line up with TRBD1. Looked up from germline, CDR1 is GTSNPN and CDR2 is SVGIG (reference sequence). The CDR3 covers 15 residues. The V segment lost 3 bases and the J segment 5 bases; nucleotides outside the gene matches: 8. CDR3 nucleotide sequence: TGTGCCTGGAGCACCGGGACAGGGGGAGGGGAGACCCAGTACTTC. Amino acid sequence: CAWSTGTGGGETQYF.

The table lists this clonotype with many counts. CDR3: CASGASGETQYF. Here the CDR3 DNA reads TGTGCCAGCGGGGCCTCTGGGGAGACCCAGTACTTC. The J gene is TRBJ2-5, the V gene TRBV27; maybe TRBD1 (5 bases). The CDR3 has 12 amino acids. Germline values: CDR1 MNHEY, CDR2 SMNVEV (reference sequence). V was pared by 8 bases and J by 5 bases, with 12 bases between.